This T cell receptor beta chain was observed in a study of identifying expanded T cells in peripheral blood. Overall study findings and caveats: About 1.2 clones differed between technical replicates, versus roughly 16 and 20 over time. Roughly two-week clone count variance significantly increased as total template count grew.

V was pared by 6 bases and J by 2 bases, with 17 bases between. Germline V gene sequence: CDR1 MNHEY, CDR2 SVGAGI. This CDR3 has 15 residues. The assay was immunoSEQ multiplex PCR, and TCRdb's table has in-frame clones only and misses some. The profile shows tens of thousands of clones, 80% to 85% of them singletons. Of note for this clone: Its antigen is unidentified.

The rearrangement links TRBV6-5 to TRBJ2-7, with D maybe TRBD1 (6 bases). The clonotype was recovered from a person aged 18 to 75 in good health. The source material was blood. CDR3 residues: CASSTVGGVTYEQYF. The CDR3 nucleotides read TGTGCCAGCAGCACTGTAGGGGGTGTGACCTACGAGCAGTACTTC.